The 5 T cell receptor beta chains below come from one sample, sequenced in a study of blood T cell repertoires in COVID-19 (dated by TCRdb to the early 2020s). The library was produced with the immunoSEQ multiplex PCR assay. Drawn from immuneACCESS, this table holds only the in-frame rearrangements with V and J called that TCRdb kept. Clones are partly lost; checked studies trace under half to an unresolved V gene and leave the rest unexplained. This sample has roughly 320,000 clones in its table, and 85% to 95% of those were observed once. Clones ranked in the top ten supply 3.9% of the sample. The source material was PBMCs or T cells enriched from blood (not recorded which). The receptors here all came from a woman in her 30s who had been exposed to COVID-19.

V gene TRBV2 combines with J gene TRBJ1-3; D is unresolved. The CDR3 loop spans 19 amino acids. Germline values: CDR1 SNHLY, CDR2 FYNNEI. V was cut by 2 bases and J by 2 bases, with 22 bases left in between. This CDR3 reads CASSESVSFYGVAGNTIYF. CDR3 nucleotides: TGTGCCAGCAGTGAATCTGTCTCGTTTTACGGGGTCGCTGGAAACACCATATATTTT.

The chain has TRBV5-8 and TRBJ1-6; D may be TRBD1 (6 bases). V was pared by 0 bases and J by 14 bases, with 12 bases between. Germline loops: CDR1 SGHTS, CDR2 YDEGEE. This CDR3 has 13 amino acids. The CDR3 sequence is CASSLVQGGSLHF. The CDR3 DNA sequence: TGTGCCAGCAGCTTGGTACAGGGAGGGTCCCTCCACTTT.

V gene TRBV6-5 combines with J gene TRBJ1-2; D perhaps matches TRBD1 (5 bases). The CDR3 totals 13 residues. Germline V gives CDR1 MNHEY, CDR2 SVGAGI. V lost 6 bases and J lost 5, with 13 bases in between. CDR3 DNA sequence: TGTGCCAGCAGGACAGAGTTCTTGTATGGCTACACCTTC. This encodes CASRTEFLYGYTF.

V gene TRBV12-5 combines with J gene TRBJ1-1; the D gene is possibly TRBD1 (6 bases). Germline-derived CDR1 and CDR2 are LGHNT and FRNRAP. Trimming took off 7 bases at V and 1 base at J, with 10 bases between the two ends. This CDR3 region has 13 residues. CDR3 in DNA: TGTGCTAGTGTCGCCAGGGGGAACACTGAAGCTTTCTTT. It specifies CASVARGNTEAFF.

The rearrangement uses TRBV19 and TRBJ2-2; tentatively, D is TRBD2 (5 bases). CDR3 length equals 12 residues. The germline V and J ends were trimmed by 6 bases and 4 bases, with 6 bases remaining between them. Germline CDR1 reads LNHDA; CDR2 reads SQIVND (reference sequence). The CDR3 protein is CASRDFTGELFF. The CDR3, as DNA: TGTGCCAGTAGGGACTTCACCGGGGAGCTGTTTTTT.